This T cell receptor (beta chain) was recorded in a study of blood T cell repertoires in COVID-19. Assay used: immunoSEQ multiplex PCR; TCRdb lists only in-frame clones, some missing. The sample has fewer than 350,000 clones, over 75% seen once. Germline values: CDR1 ENHRY, CDR2 SYGVKD. The V segment lost 6 bases and the J segment 4 bases; nucleotides outside the gene matches: 12. This CDR3 contains 17 residues. V usage is TRBV10-3 and J usage is TRBJ2-5; 12 nucleotides match TRBD2. The receptor's source is a woman between 40 and 55 years old who had recovered from COVID-19. What was sequenced was PBMCs or T cells enriched from blood (not recorded which). This CDR3 reads CAISRTSGASGGETQYF. The CDR3, as DNA: TGTGCCATCAGCAGGACTAGCGGGGCCTCAGGGGGAGAGACCCAGTACTTC.